This record covers a single TCR beta chain. Its target is not known. The data belong to a study of cytotoxic CD8 clonotypes in ibrutinib-treated CLL. Study context: A median 12 months of treatment, range 6 to 36, preceded the collection of response samples.

Sequencing was performed with immunoSEQ multiplex PCR; in TCRdb, only in-frame clones are kept and a portion is missing. The repertoire includes around 250,000 clones, around three quarters of them detected once, and 15% sits in the top ten. V lost 10 bases, J lost 6 bases, and 34 bases lay in between. CDR1 is SNHLY, CDR2 FYNNEI, per germline. The CDR3 has 18 residues. Study results and caveats: Patients had baseline clonality above age-matched healthy donors, and this clonality moved with circulating CD8+ T-cell counts. Clonality was higher at ibrutinib response and returned toward baseline at progression. Public clonotypes were seen rarely and were contracted or stable on treatment.

The chain has TRBV2 and TRBJ2-7, with D tentatively TRBD1 (5 bases). The TCR originated in a human donor with chronic lymphocytic leukemia. Sequenced material: PBMCs, taken after 24 months of ibrutinib treatment. Here the CDR3 DNA reads TGTGCCATAGCAGCGCAGCAGGGTTCGAGACCTAATTCCCGCGAGCAGTACTTC. Translated: CAIAAQQGSRPNSREQYF.